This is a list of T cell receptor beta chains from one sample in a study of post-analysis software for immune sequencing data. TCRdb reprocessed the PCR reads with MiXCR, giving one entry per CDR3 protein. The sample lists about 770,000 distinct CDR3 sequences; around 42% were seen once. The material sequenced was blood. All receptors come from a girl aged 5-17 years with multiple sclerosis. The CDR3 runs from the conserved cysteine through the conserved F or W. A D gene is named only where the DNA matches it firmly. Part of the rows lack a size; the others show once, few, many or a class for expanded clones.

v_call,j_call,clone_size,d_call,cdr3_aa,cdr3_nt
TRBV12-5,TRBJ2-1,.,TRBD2,CASGLELAGGWNEQFF,TGTGCTAGTGGTTTGGAACTAGCGGGAGGTTGGAATGAGCAGTTCTTC
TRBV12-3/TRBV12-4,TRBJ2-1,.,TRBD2,CASSLGTSRTEQFF,TGTGCCAGCAGTTTGGGGACTAGTCGGACTGAGCAGTTCTTC
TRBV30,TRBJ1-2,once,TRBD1,CAWSKTRQGVNYGYTF,TGTGCCTGGAGTAAAACTAGACAGGGTGTTAACTATGGCTACACCTTC
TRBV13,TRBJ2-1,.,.,CASSGGTIYNEQFF,TGTGCCAGCAGCGGGGGGACCATATACAATGAGCAGTTCTTC
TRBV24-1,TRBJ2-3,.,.,CATTRPSTDTQYF,TGTGCCACGACACGACCTAGCACAGATACGCAGTATTTT
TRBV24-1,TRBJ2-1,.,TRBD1,CATSDRRQGVSEQFF,TGTGCCACCAGTGATAGACGACAGGGGGTTAGTGAGCAGTTCTTC
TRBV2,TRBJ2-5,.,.,CASRETASQRIQTQYF,TGTGCCAGCAGGGAGACAGCTAGCCAGCGTATACAGACCCAGTACTTC
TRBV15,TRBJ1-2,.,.,CATSREAGGNYGYTF,TGTGCCACCAGCAGAGAGGCGGGGGGAAACTATGGCTACACCTTC
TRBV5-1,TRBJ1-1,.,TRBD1,CASSHRDRGMGTEAFF,TGCGCCAGCAGCCACCGGGACAGGGGTATGGGCACTGAAGCTTTCTTT
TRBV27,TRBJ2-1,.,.,CASSFRGRNEQFF,TGTGCCAGCAGTTTTCGGGGTCGCAATGAGCAGTTCTTC
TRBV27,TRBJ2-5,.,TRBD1,CASRTGTSETQYF,TGTGCCAGCAGGACAGGGACGAGCGAGACCCAGTACTTC
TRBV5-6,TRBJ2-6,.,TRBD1,CASSPAGTGCLGGTNVLTF,TGTGCCAGCAGCCCGGCCGGGACAGGGTGCTTAGGTGGGACCAACGTCCTGACTTTC
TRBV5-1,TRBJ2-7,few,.,CASSPGHFSYEQYF,TGCGCCAGCAGCCCAGGACATTTCTCCTACGAGCAGTACTTC
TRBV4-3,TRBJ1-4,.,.,CASSQDEAGRKLFF,TGCGCCAGCAGCCAAGACGAGGCAGGGCGAAAACTGTTTTTT
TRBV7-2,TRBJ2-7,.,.,CASRVLGGGSSYEQYF,TGTGCCAGCAGGGTCTTAGGAGGGGGGAGCTCCTACGAGCAGTACTTC
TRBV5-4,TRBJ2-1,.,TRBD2,CASSGGVPEQFF,TGTGCCAGCAGTGGGGGGGTGCCTGAGCAGTTCTTC
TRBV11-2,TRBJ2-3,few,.,CASTLGLNTDTQYF,TGTGCCAGCACCCTGGGGCTGAACACAGATACGCAGTATTTT
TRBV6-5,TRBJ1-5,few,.,CASSDGLNQPQHF,TGTGCCAGCAGTGACGGGCTTAATCAGCCCCAGCATTTT
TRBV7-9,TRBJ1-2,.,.,CASSLDVSELYGYTF,TGTGCCAGCAGCTTAGATGTTTCAGAGCTCTATGGCTACACCTTC
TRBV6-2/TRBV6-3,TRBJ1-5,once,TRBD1,CASSYSPGQGNRIGNQPQHF,TGTGCCAGCAGTTACTCTCCGGGACAGGGCAACCGAATTGGAAATCAGCCCCAGCATTTT
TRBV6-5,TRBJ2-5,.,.,CASSYSGGKETQYF,TGTGCCAGCAGTTACTCTGGGGGGAAGGAGACCCAGTACTTC
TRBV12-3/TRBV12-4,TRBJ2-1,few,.,CASSLGPLGSYNEQFF,TGTGCCAGCAGTTTAGGCCCTCTAGGTTCCTACAATGAGCAGTTCTTC
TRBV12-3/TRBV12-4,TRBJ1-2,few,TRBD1,CASSTGTGGYTF,TGTGCCAGCAGTACCGGGACAGGGGGCTACACCTTC
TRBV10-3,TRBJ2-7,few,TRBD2,CATLSGLGYEQYF,TGTGCCACTTTGTCGGGACTAGGCTACGAGCAGTACTTC
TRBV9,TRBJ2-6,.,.,CASSVATTGANVLTF,TGTGCCAGCAGCGTAGCGACAACTGGGGCCAACGTCCTGACTTTC
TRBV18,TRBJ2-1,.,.,CASSPLSGSQFF,TGTGCCAGCTCACCACTTTCGGGAAGCCAGTTCTTC
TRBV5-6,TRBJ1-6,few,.,CASSSGPWSSYNSPLHF,TGTGCCAGCAGCTCAGGGCCATGGAGCTCCTATAATTCACCCCTCCACTTT
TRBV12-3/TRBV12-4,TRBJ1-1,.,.,CASSLHFNTEAFF,TGTGCCAGCAGTTTACATTTTAACACTGAAGCTTTCTTT